A selection of T cell receptor beta chains follows, all from one sample in a study of T cells in tumors after PD-1 blockade. The method was immunoSEQ multiplex PCR; TCRdb's version includes in-frame clones alone and lacks a portion of them. Of 32,000 or so clones listed, about 77% are singletons. This sample comprised PBMCs, obtained before anti-PD-1 treatment. The receptor source for this set is a human donor with basal cell carcinoma. The CDR3 runs from the conserved cysteine through the conserved F or W. A D gene is named only where the DNA matches it firmly. Size is omitted from some rows. Given values are once, few, many or a class for expanded clones.

len	v_gene	abundance	j_gene	d_gene	CDR3nt	CDR3aa
14	TRBV5-1	NA	TRBJ2-5	TRBD1	TGCGCCAGCAGCGACACAGGGGGCAGGGAGACCCAGTACTTC	CASSDTGGRETQYF
17	TRBV6-1	once	TRBJ2-1	TRBD2	TGTGCCAGCAGTGAAACACTAGCGGGAGGGACCTACAATGAGCAGTTCTTC	CASSETLAGGTYNEQFF
16	TRBV3-1/TRBV3-2	NA	TRBJ1-2	NA	TGTGCCAGCAGCCAGTGGAGCGTAGGCGCCGGCTATGGCTACACCTTC	CASSQWSVGAGYGYTF
16	TRBV28	few	TRBJ2-5	TRBD2	TGTGCCTGCAGTTGGCGGGGGGGCGGGGGGGAGGAGACCCAGTACTTC	CACSWRGGGGEETQYF
13	TRBV24-1	few	TRBJ1-1	NA	TGTGCGACCCAAGAGACAGTGAACACTGAAGCTTTCTTT	CATQETVNTEAFF
17	TRBV7-3	NA	TRBJ1-5	NA	TGTGCCAGCAGCCCCAGGTGGAGGTCATATAGCAATCAGCCCCAGCATTTT	CASSPRWRSYSNQPQHF
14	TRBV4-3	NA	TRBJ1-2	NA	TGCGCCAGCAGCCAAGTCCCCCCTAACTATGGCTACACCTTC	CASSQVPPNYGYTF
15	TRBV19	NA	TRBJ1-5	NA	TGTGCCAGCGAGGTCAGAGGGGTCAGCAATCAGCCCCAGCATTTT	CASEVRGVSNQPQHF
16	TRBV5-1	NA	TRBJ1-3	NA	TGCGCCAGCAGCATTGCCCAGATTTCCTCTGGAAACACCATATATTTT	CASSIAQISSGNTIYF
15	TRBV28	NA	TRBJ1-1	NA	TGTGCCAGCAGTTTTACGGGGCCATCGAACACTGAAGCTTTCTTT	CASSFTGPSNTEAFF
13	TRBV18	NA	TRBJ1-1	NA	TGTGCCAGCTCACCCCTCGACCCGAATGAAGCTTTCTTT	CASSPLDPNEAFF
14	TRBV6-1	NA	TRBJ2-5	NA	TGTGCCAGCAGTGAATTCGGTGCGGGAGAGACCCAGTACTTC	CASSEFGAGETQYF
18	TRBV19	NA	TRBJ2-5	TRBD2	TGTGCCAGTAGTCCGTGGGGGGGGTTTAGCGGAACTCAAGAGACCCAGTACTTC	CASSPWGGFSGTQETQYF
18	TRBV4-3	NA	TRBJ2-4	TRBD2	TGCGCCAGCAGCCCAGAAAGACTAGCGGGGGGGGCCGGTGACATTCAGTACTTC	CASSPERLAGGAGDIQYF
15	TRBV3-1/TRBV3-2	NA	TRBJ2-7	TRBD1	TGTGCCAGCCGCGCTCGGACAGGGGGGATTTACGAGCAGTACTTC	CASRARTGGIYEQYF
11	TRBV6-1	NA	TRBJ2-3	NA	TGTGCCAGCAGTGAATATGATACGCAGTATTTT	CASSEYDTQYF
17	TRBV7-2	NA	TRBJ2-1	TRBD2	TGTGCCAGCAGCTTAGTTGTAGATAGCGGGGACTACAATGAGCAGTTCTTC	CASSLVVDSGDYNEQFF
14	TRBV9	NA	TRBJ1-3	NA	TGTGCCAGCAGCGCCCATTCCTCTGGAAACACCATATATTTT	CASSAHSSGNTIYF
13	TRBV7-6	few	TRBJ1-1	NA	TGTGCCAGCAGCTACCAGTCCTACACTGAAGCTTTCTTT	CASSYQSYTEAFF
13	TRBV11-3	once	TRBJ2-1	NA	TGTGCCAGCAGCTTGGGACCTGACAATGAGCAGTTCTTC	CASSLGPDNEQFF
12	TRBV7-8	once	TRBJ1-1	NA	TGTGCCAGCCGGACAATGAACACTGAAGCTTTCTTT	CASRTMNTEAFF
15	TRBV19	NA	TRBJ1-5	NA	TGTGCCAGCGCTCCGGGTGGTAGAAGCAATCAGCCCCAGCATTTT	CASAPGGRSNQPQHF
13	TRBV7-2	NA	TRBJ2-5	NA	TGTGCCAGCAGCTTGATTCGGGAAGAGACCCAGTACTTC	CASSLIREETQYF
15	TRBV11-3	NA	TRBJ2-1	NA	TGTGCCAGCAGCCCCCGAGGAGTATCCTACAATGAGCAGTTCTTC	CASSPRGVSYNEQFF
12	TRBV7-9	medium-sized	TRBJ1-1	NA	TGTGCCAGCACCTCGACGAACACTGAAGCTTTCTTT	CASTSTNTEAFF
14	TRBV15	NA	TRBJ2-3	NA	TGTGCCACCAGATATGGGACTGGAAGAGATACGCAGTATTTT	CATRYGTGRDTQYF
15	TRBV4-1	NA	TRBJ1-4	NA	TGCGCCAGCAGCCAAGATCGAGCAACTAATGAAAAACTGTTTTTT	CASSQDRATNEKLFF
12	TRBV19	once	TRBJ1-2	NA	TGTGCCAGTAGTAATCGGGGATTTGGCTACACCTTC	CASSNRGFGYTF
17	TRBV9	NA	TRBJ1-2	NA	TGTGCCAGCAGCGTAAGTGGAGTGAACAGAGGGGACTATGGCTACACCTTC	CASSVSGVNRGDYGYTF